Following are 11 T cell receptor beta chains from one sample sequenced in a study of blood T cell repertoires in COVID-19. Sequenced by immunoSEQ multiplex PCR; TCRdb stores in-frame clones only, minus some. The profile shows under 200,000 clones, roughly 88% of them singletons. Sequenced material: peripheral blood. These receptors were obtained from a man between 18 and 29 years old with acute or convalescent COVID-19.

The chain recombines TRBV10-3 with TRBJ1-1, with TRBD1 matching over 9 bases. CDR1 ENHRY and CDR2 SYGVKD come from the germline V gene. The CDR3 contains 12 residues. The V and J ends lost 4 bases and 11 bases, in that order; junction bases with no gene match: 5. This CDR3 is CAISGGQGRAFF. The CDR3 DNA reads TGTGCCATCAGTGGTGGACAGGGGAGGGCTTTCTTT.

The V gene is TRBV9, the J gene TRBJ2-7; TRBD1 agrees at 9 bases. This CDR3 comprises 15 residues. Germline CDR1 is SGDLS and CDR2 is YYNGEE. Losses at the gene ends were 3 bases for V and 6 bases for J; bases not matched to a gene: 10. The CDR3 nucleotides are TGTGCCAGCAGCGGACACCGGGACAGGGTAACCGAGCAGTACTTC. Residues: CASSGHRDRVTEQYF.

This clone was detected once. V gene TRBV2 combines with J gene TRBJ2-5; perhaps TRBD1 as D (6 bases). The CDR3 contains 15 residues. The ends were cut back, 5 bases at V and 0 bases at J, with 13 bases in the middle. Germline loops: CDR1 SNHLY, CDR2 FYNNEI. CDR3 in amino acids: CASSSTGLDQETQYF. CDR3 nucleotides: TGTGCCAGCAGTTCAACAGGGTTGGACCAAGAGACCCAGTACTTC.

V gene TRBV29-1 combines with J gene TRBJ2-7; 10 bases agree with TRBD1. CDR3 length equals 14 residues. Germline V gene data show CDR1 as SQVTM and CDR2 as ANQGSEA. The V segment lost 1 base and the J segment 5 bases; nucleotides outside the gene matches: 5. For the CDR3, the DNA is TGCAGCGTTGAAGTCGGGACAGGGGTAAACGAGCAGTACTTC. Protein sequence: CSVEVGTGVNEQYF.

The V gene is TRBV18, the J gene TRBJ1-6; 9 nucleotides align to TRBD1. Germline V gene data show CDR1 as KGHSH and CDR2 as LQKENI. The length of the CDR3 is 16 residues. V gave up 4 bases and J gave up 8 bases; unmatched junction bases: 9. As DNA, the CDR3 is TGTGCCAGCTCACAAAATACAGGGGGCTCTGATTCACCCCTCCACTTT. This translates into CASSQNTGGSDSPLHF.

This clone appeared a single time. The rearrangement uses TRBV7-4 and TRBJ2-7, with D uncertain. This CDR3 comprises 11 residues. The germline gives CDR1 SGHVT, CDR2 SQSDAQ. Trimming took off 5 bases at V and 6 bases at J, with 8 bases between the two ends. CDR3: CASSLRCEQYF. The CDR3 nucleotides are TGTGCCAGCAGCCTTCGTTGCGAGCAGTACTTC.

This clone was observed a handful of times. The V gene is TRBV4-1, the J gene TRBJ2-3; 8 bases match TRBD2. This CDR3 region has 16 residues. V dropped 1 base and J dropped 2; count of bases not matched to a gene: 5. Germline-derived CDR1 and CDR2 are MGHRA and YSYEKL. The CDR3 loop is CASSQGAGGYTDTQYF. The CDR3 region has the DNA TGCGCCAGCAGCCAAGGGGCGGGGGGATACACAGATACGCAGTATTTT.

The chain is built from TRBV7-9 and TRBJ1-1; TRBD1 matches at 8 bases. Germline V gives CDR1 SEHNR, CDR2 FQNEAQ (reference sequence). The CDR3 totals 16 residues. Trimming cost V 1 base and J 0 bases; bases outside gene matches: 4. The CDR3 sequence is CASSLGQGRMNTEAFF. The CDR3 DNA is TGTGCCAGCAGCTTAGGACAGGGGAGAATGAACACTGAAGCTTTCTTT.

This clone was recorded once. The chain uses TRBV6-4 and TRBJ1-6; D remains ambiguous. Germline loops: CDR1 MRHNA, CDR2 SNTAGT. Trimming stripped 4 bases from V and 4 bases from J, with 5 bases between. The CDR3 is made up of 13 amino acids. The CDR3 DNA reads TGTGCCAGCAGTGCACAGTATAATTCACCCCTCCACTTT. Its protein is CASSAQYNSPLHF.

Points on this clone: Within the sample, other DNA sequences also encode this same CDR3. The gene calls are TRBV6-5 and TRBJ1-1, with no clear D. Per the germline V gene, CDR1 is MNHEY and CDR2 is SVGAGI. V lost 0 bases, J lost 4 bases, and 9 bases lay in between. The CDR3 has 14 residues. Written as DNA, the CDR3 is TGTGCCAGCAGTTACTCAAGGGAGGGCACTGAAGCTTTCTTT. Its protein product is CASSYSREGTEAFF.

The chain recombines TRBV6-5 with TRBJ1-4, with D perhaps TRBD1 (5 bases). Germline V gene sequence: CDR1 MNHEY, CDR2 SVGAGI. Trimming took 7 bases from V and 0 from J, leaving 12 bases between them. The CDR3 is 15 amino acids. The CDR3 coding sequence is TGTGCCAGCAATATCCAGGGCCCAACTAATGAAAAACTGTTTTTT. Translation gives CASNIQGPTNEKLFF.